The 2 T cell receptor beta chains listed next were all sequenced from one sample in a study of T and B cells in COVID-19 patients. BIOMED2 TRB-A/B primer pools were used in multiplex TRB PCR. TCRdb processed the multiplex PCR reads anew with MiXCR; each CDR3 protein has one entry. The repertoire holds some 15,000 distinct CDR3 sequences, about 29% seen once, with roughly 1.2% in the top ten. TRB was amplified from about 250-500 ng of blood genomic DNA. The sequenced sample was blood. The receptor set was obtained from a human donor who had recovered from COVID-19.

About this clonotype itself: At one end the junction does not follow the germline gene, possibly because of a read error. The J gene is TRBJ2-2, the V gene TRBV5-4; possibly TRBD1 for D (6 bases). CDR1 and CDR2 (germline): SGHNT, YYREEE (reference sequence). The CDR3 extends over 14 amino acids. The CDR3 region has the DNA TGTGCCAGCAGCCGGGACACACTGGCCGGGGAGATGTTTTTT. It translates to CASSRDTLAGEMFF. The full variable domain, completed using reference TRBV5-4 and TRBJ2-2, is ETGVTQSPTHLIKTRGQQVTLRCSSQSGHNTVSWYQQALGQGPQFIFQYYREEENGRGNFPPRFSGLQFPNYSSELNVNALELDDSALYLCASSRDTLAGEMFFGEGSRLTVL.

This clonotype is deemed medium-sized. The gene calls are TRBV27 and TRBJ2-2; TRBD2 matches at 13 bases. Per germline, CDR1 MNHEY and CDR2 SMNVEV (reference sequence). The CDR3 loop spans 19 amino acids. Trimming took 5 bases from V and 0 from J; bases not matched to a gene: 9. CDR3 in amino acids: CASSALGLAGQSNTGELFF. For the CDR3, the DNA is TGTGCCAGCAGTGCCTTGGGACTAGCGGGGCAATCGAACACCGGGGAGCTGTTTTTT.